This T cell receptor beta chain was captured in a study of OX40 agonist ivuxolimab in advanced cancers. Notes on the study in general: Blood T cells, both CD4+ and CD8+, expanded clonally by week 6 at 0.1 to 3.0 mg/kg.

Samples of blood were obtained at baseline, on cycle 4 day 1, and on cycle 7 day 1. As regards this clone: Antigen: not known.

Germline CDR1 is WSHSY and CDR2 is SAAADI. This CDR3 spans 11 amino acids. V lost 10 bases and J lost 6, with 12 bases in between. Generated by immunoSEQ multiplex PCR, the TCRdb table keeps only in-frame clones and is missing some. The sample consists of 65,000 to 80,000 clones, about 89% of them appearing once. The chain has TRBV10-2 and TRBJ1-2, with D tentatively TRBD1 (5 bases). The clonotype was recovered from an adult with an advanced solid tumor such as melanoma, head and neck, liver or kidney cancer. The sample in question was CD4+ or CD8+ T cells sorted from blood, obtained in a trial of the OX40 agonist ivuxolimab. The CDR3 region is CATAWGNGYTF. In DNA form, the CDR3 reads TGCGCCACCGCCTGGGGGAATGGCTACACCTTC.